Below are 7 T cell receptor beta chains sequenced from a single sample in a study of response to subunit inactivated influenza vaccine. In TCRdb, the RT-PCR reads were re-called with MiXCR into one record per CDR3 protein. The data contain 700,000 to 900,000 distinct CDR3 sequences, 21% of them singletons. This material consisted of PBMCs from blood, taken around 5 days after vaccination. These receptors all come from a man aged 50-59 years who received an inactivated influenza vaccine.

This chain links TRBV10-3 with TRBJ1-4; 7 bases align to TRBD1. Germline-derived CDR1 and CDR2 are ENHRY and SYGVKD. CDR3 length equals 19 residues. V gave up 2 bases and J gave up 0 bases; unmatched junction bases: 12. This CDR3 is CAISEEMGQRGATNEKLFF. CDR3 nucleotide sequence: TGTGCCATCAGTGAGGAGATGGGACAGCGGGGTGCAACTAATGAAAAACTGTTTTTT.

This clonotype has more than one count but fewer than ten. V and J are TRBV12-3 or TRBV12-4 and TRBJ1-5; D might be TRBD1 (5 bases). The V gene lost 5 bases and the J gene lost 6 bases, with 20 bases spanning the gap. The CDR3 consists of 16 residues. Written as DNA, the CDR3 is TGTGCCAGCAGTCCCCCCGGCAACCGGGGCAGTCAGCCCCAGCATTTT. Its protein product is CASSPPGNRGSQPQHF.

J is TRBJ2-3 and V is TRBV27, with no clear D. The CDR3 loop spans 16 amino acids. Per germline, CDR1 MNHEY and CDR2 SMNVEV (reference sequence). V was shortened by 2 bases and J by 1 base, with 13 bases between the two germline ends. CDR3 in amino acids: CASSLMAPEGTDTQYF. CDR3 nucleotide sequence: TGTGCCAGCAGTTTAATGGCACCCGAGGGCACAGATACGCAGTATTTT.

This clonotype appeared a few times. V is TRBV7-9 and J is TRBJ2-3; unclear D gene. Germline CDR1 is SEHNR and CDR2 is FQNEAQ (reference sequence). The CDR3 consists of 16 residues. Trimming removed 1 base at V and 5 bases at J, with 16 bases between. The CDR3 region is CASSLGQASRRDTQYF. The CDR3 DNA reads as TGTGCCAGCAGCTTAGGGCAGGCCTCGAGGAGAGATACGCAGTATTTT.

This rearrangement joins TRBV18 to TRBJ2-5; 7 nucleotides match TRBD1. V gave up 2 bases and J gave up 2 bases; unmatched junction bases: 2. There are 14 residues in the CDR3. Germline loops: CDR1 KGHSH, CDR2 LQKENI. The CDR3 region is CASSPATGQETQYF. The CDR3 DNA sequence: TGTGCCAGCTCACCAGCGACAGGGCAAGAGACCCAGTACTTC.

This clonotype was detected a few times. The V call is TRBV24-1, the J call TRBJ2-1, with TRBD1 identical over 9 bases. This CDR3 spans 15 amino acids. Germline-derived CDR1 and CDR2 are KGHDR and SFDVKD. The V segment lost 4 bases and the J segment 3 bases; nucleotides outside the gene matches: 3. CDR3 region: CATSDPGQGYNEQFF. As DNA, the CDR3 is TGTGCCACCAGTGACCCGGGACAGGGCTACAATGAGCAGTTCTTC.

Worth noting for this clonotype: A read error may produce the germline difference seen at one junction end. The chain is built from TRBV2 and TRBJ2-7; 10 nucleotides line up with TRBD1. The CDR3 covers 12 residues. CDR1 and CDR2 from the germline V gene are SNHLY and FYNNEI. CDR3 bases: TGTGCCAGCAGAGAGACAGGGGGCGAGGAGTACTTC. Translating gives CASRETGGEEYF. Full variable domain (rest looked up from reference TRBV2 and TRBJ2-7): EPEVTQTPSHQVTQMGQEVILRCVPISNHLYFYWYRQILGQKVEFLVSFYNNEISEKSEIFDDQFSVERPDGSNFTLKIRSTKLEDSAMYFCASRETGGEEYFGPGTRLTVT.